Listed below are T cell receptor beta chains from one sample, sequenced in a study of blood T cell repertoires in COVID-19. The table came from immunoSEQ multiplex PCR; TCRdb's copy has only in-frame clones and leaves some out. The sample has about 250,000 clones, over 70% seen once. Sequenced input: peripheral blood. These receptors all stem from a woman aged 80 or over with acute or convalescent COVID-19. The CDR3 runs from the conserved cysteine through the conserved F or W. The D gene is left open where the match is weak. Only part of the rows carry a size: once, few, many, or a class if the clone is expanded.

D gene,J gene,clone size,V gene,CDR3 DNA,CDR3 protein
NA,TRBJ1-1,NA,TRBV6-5,TGTTCCAGCAGCGTAATCGGGACACAGAACACTGAAGCTTTCTTT,CSSSVIGTQNTEAFF
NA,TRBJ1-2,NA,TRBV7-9,TGTGCCAGCAGCTTGAGTAGGGACAAGCAGGCCTACACCTTC,CASSLSRDKQAYTF
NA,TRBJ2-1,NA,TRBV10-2,TGCGCCAGCAGTGACTACGAGAAGTATGAGCAGTTCTTC,CASSDYEKYEQFF
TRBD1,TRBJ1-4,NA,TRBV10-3,TGTGCCATCAGTGAGTTCGCAACCACAGGGGGCTCTGTAAAACTGTTTTTT,CAISEFATTGGSVKLFF
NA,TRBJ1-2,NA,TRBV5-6,TGTGCCAGCAGCGGGAGGGTCCGAGGAAGTGGCTACACCTTC,CASSGRVRGSGYTF
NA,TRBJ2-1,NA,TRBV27,TGTGCCAGCAGTTTATACACAGACAATGAGCAGTTCTTC,CASSLYTDNEQFF
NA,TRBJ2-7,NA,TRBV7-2,TGTGCCAGCAGACTGGGACCGGGACAAGCTTACGAGCAGTACTTC,CASRLGPGQAYEQYF
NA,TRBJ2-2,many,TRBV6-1,TGTGCCAGCAGTGAGGTGAGGACTGGCACGTTTCAATCGAACACCGGGGAGCTGTTTTTT,CASSEVRTGTFQSNTGELFF
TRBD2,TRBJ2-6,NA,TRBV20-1,TGCAGTGCTAGTGGGGGGGTGCCTGGGGCCAACGTCCTGACTTTC,CSASGGVPGANVLTF
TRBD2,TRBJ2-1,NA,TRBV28,TGTGCCAGCAGAACCCCTACTAGCGGGAGGACCAATGAGCAGTTCTTC,CASRTPTSGRTNEQFF
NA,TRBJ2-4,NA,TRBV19,TGTGCCAGTAGTATAGAAACGCGGGGAGTTCCAGAAAACATTCAGTACTTC,CASSIETRGVPENIQYF
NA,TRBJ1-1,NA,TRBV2,TGTGCCAGCAGACCCGGACAGCTGAACACTGAAGCTTTCTTT,CASRPGQLNTEAFF
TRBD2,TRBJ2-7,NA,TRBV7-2,TGTGCCAGCAGCTTGGCGGCTAGCGGGATCTACGAGCAGTACTTC,CASSLAASGIYEQYF
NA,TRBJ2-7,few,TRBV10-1,TGCGCCAGCAGAGCCCATTACCGGCAGTACTTC,CASRAHYRQYF
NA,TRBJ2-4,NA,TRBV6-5,TGTGCCAGCAGAAAAACAGGAATAGCCAAAAACATTCAGTACTTC,CASRKTGIAKNIQYF
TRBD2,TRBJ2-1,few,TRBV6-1,TGTGCCAGCAGTGCGGGACTAGCGGGGGAGATTTACAATGAGCAGTTCTTC,CASSAGLAGEIYNEQFF
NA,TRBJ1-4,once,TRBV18,TGTGCCAGCTCACCAGAGACAGTATATAATGAAAAACTGTTTTTT,CASSPETVYNEKLFF
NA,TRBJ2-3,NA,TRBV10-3,TGTGCCATCAGCCGACGGGACTTCACAGATACGCAGTATTTT,CAISRRDFTDTQYF
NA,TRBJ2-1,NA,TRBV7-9,TGTGCCAGCAGCTTGTCGGGGATTAGCGGCAATGAGCAGTTCTTC,CASSLSGISGNEQFF
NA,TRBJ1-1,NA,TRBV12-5,TGTGCTAGTGGGCCCCTAAACACTGAAGCTTTCTTT,CASGPLNTEAFF
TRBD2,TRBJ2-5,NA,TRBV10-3,TGTGCCGTAGGACTAGCGGGGGTCCAAGAGACCCAGTACTTC,CAVGLAGVQETQYF
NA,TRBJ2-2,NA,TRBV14,TGTGCCAGCAGCCAAGTTTCGGGCACCGGGGAGCTGTTTTTT,CASSQVSGTGELFF
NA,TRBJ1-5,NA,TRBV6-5,TGTGCCAGCAGTCGACAGGTCGGAAATCAGCCCCAGCATTTT,CASSRQVGNQPQHF
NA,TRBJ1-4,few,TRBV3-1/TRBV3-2,TGTGCCAGCAGCCTTCGGTCTAATGAAAAACTGTTTTTT,CASSLRSNEKLFF
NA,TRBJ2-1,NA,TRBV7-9,TGTGCCAGCAGCTTAGCCGGAGCGGACAATGAGCAGTTCTTC,CASSLAGADNEQFF
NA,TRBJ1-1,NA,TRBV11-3,TGTGCCAGCAGCTTAGTCGGGGAAGACACTGAAGCTTTCTTT,CASSLVGEDTEAFF